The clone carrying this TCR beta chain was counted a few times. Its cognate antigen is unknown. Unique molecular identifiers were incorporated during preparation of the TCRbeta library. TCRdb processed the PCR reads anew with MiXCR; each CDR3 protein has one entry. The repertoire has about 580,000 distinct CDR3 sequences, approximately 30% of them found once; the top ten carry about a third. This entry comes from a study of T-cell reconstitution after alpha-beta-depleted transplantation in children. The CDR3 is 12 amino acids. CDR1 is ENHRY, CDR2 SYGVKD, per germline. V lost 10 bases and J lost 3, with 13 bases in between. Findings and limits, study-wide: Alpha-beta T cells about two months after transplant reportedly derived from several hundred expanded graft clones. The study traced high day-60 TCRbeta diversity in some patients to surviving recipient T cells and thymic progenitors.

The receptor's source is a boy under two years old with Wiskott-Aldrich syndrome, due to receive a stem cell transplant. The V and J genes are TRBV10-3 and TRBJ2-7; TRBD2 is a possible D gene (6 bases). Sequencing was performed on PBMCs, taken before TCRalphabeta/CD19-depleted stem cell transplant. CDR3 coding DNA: TGTGCCAGCGGGGTGCTCGTCTACGAGCAGTACTTC. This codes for CASGVLVYEQYF.